The T cell receptor (beta chain) described here comes from a study of cytomegalovirus exposure and HLA in healthy donors. About the study: Per a later analysis, the approximately 700 first-cohort and about 120 validation repertoires shared one platform. Study-wide points: The study designated 150 to 200 TCR beta chains cytomegalovirus-associated. Most TCR sequences were seen very rarely across donors, but some public TCRs occurred in many.

The method was immunoSEQ multiplex PCR; TCRdb's version includes in-frame clones alone and lacks a portion of them. The table lists 100,000 to 150,000 clones, 75% to 90% of them singletons, with 0.95% to 1.5% in the top ten. This CDR3 comprises 15 residues. Germline V gene data show CDR1 as LGHNA and CDR2 as YNFKEQ. V lost 5 bases, J lost 7 bases, and 11 bases stayed unmatched. Comment on this clone: Antigen specificity is unknown.

Sequenced: PBMCs. This receptor was identified in a woman in her late teens or twenties in good health and CMV-seronegative. This rearrangement joins TRBV4-2 to TRBJ2-1; 7 bases are a match to TRBD1. Written as DNA, the CDR3 is TGTGCCAGCAGCTTTACTGACGGACAGGTAAATGAGCAGTTCTTC. Its protein is CASSFTDGQVNEQFF.